This note documents a single T cell receptor (beta chain) sequence. Its antigen is undetermined. Profiling relied on immunoSEQ multiplex PCR, and the TCRdb table lists in-frame clones only, not all of them. The table lists more than 20,000 clones, around 80% of them singletons. Trimming pared 4 bases from V and 5 bases from J, leaving 20 bases between. Germline lookup yields CDR1 MGHRA and CDR2 YSYEKL. CDR3 length: 17 residues. This entry comes from a study of vaccination effects on CD4 cells after COVID-19. Looking at the study overall: Participants completed two doses of the BNT162b2 or mRNA-1273 vaccine.

Within the ViraFEST assay, antigen-specific CD4+ T cells underwent expansion with viral peptide pools prior to sequencing. Culture lasted 10 days before CD4+ T cell isolation. Confirmation by PCR established that the person had SARS-CoV-2 infection between March and December 2020. Half-medium changes using IL-2 medium occurred on days 3 and 7. General study findings and limits: Late post-vaccination samples showed marked contraction of infection- and vaccine-induced clones.

This sequence originates from a human donor who had a prior SARS-CoV-2 infection. The chain is built from TRBV4-1 and TRBJ2-2, with D possibly called TRBD1 or TRBD2 (6 bases each). This sample comprised CD4+ T cells from PBMCs cultured with a peptide pool, obtained before COVID-19 vaccination. As DNA, the CDR3 is TGCGCCAGCAGCCCCACCGCAAAACAGGGAGGTACCGGGGAGCTGTTTTTT. Translated, it gives CASSPTAKQGGTGELFF.